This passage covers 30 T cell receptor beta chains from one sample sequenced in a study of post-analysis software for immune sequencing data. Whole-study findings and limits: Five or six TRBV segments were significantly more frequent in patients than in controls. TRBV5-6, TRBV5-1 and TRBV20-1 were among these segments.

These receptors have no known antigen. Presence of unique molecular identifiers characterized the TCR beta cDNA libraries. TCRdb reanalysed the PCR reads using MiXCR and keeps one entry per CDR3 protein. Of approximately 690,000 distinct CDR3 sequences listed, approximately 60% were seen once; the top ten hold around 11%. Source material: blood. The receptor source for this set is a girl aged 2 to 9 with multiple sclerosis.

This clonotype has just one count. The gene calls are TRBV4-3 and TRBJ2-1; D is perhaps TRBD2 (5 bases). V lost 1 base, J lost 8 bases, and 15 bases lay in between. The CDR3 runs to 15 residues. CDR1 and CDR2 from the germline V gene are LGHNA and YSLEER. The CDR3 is CASSQGTGLGDEQFF. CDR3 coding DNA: TGCGCCAGCAGCCAAGGGACTGGATTGGGCGATGAGCAGTTCTTC.

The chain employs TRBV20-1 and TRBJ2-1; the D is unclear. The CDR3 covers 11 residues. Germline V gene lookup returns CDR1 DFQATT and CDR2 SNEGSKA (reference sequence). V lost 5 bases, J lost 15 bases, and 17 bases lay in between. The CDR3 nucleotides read TGCAGTGCTGCCTTGAGGCAGACGGGGTTCTTC. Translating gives CSAALRQTGFF.

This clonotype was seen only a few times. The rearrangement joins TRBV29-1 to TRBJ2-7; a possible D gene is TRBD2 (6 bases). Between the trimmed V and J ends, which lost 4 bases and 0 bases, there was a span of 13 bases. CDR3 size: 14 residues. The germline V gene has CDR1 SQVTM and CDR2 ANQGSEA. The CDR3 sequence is CSVVGVGGSYEQYF. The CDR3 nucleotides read TGCAGCGTTGTTGGGGTCGGGGGCTCCTACGAGCAGTACTTC.

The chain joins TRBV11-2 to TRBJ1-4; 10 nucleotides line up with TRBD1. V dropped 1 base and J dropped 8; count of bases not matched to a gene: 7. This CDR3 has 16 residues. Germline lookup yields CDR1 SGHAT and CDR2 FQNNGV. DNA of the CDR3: TGTGCCAGCAGCTTAGGGGACAGGGGCCGGGAGGAAAAACTGTTTTTT. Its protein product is CASSLGDRGREEKLFF.

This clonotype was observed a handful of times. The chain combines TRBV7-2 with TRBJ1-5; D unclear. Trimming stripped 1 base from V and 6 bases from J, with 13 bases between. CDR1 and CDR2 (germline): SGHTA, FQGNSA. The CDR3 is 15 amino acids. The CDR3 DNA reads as TGTGCCAGCAGCTTAGAGCATCAGGCGGGTCAGCCCCAGCATTTT. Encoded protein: CASSLEHQAGQPQHF.

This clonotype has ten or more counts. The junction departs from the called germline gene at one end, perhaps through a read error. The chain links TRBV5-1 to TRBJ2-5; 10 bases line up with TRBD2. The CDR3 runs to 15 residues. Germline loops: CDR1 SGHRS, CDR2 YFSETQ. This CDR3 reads CASSLGLAGEETQYF. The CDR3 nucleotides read TGTGCCAGCAGCTTAGGCCTAGCGGGGGAAGAGACCCAGTACTTC.

The CDR3 DNA reads as TGTGCCAGCAGCTCCCTTGAGGAATCAGGTACCTACGAGCAGTACTTC. This codes for CASSSLEESGTYEQYF. The chain joins TRBV7-9 to TRBJ2-5; D gene ambiguous. The J call may be incorrect, as the DNA end agrees better with TRBJ2-7. Germline V CDR1 and CDR2: SEHNR, FQNEAQ (reference sequence). This CDR3 is 16 amino acids long.

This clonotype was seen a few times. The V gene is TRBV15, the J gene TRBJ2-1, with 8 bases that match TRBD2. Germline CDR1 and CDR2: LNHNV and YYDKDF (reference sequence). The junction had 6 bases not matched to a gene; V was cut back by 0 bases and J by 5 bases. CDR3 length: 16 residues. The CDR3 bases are TGTGCCACCAGCAGAGATCGGGAGGGCCCCGACAATGAGCAGTTCTTC. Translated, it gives CATSRDREGPDNEQFF. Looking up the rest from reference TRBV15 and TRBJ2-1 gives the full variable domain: DAMVIQNPRYQVTQFGKPVTLSCSQTLNHNVMYWYQQKSSQAPKLLFHYYDKDFNNEADTPDNFQSRRPNTSFCFLDIRSPGLGDTAMYLCATSRDREGPDNEQFFGPGTRLTVL.

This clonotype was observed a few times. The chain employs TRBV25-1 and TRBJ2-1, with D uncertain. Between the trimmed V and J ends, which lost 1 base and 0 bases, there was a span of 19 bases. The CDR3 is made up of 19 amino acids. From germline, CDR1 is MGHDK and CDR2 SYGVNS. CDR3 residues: CASSESPLTVKSSYNEQFF. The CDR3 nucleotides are TGTGCCAGCAGTGAATCCCCATTAACCGTCAAAAGCTCCTACAATGAGCAGTTCTTC.

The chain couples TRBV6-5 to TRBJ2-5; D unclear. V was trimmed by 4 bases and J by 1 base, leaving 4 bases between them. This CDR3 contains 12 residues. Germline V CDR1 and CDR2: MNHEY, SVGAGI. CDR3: CASSSPQETQYF. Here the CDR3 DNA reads TGTGCCAGCAGTTCCCCCCAAGAGACCCAGTACTTC.

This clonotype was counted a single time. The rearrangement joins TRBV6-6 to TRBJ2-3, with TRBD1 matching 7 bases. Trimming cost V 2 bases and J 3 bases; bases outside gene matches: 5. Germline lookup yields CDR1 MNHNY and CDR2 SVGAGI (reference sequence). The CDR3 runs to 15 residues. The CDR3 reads CASSYRGPVTDTQYF. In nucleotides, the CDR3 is TGTGCCAGCAGTTACAGGGGGCCAGTAACAGATACGCAGTATTTT.

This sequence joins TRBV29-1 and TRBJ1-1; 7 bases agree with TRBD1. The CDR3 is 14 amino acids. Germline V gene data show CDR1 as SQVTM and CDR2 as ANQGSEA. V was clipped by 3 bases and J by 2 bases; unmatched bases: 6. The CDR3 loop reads CSVDPGQPNTEAFF. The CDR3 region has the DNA TGCAGCGTTGATCCGGGACAGCCAAACACTGAAGCTTTCTTT.

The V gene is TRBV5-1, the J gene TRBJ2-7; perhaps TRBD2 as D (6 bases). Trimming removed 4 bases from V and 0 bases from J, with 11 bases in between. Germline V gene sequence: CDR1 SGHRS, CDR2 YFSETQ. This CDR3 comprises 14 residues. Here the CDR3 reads CASSPGEPSYEQYF. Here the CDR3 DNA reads TGCGCCAGCAGCCCGGGGGAGCCCTCCTACGAGCAGTACTTC.

CDR3 residues: CASSYRRNSPLHF. The CDR3 bases are TGTGCCAGCAGTTATCGAAGGAATTCACCCCTCCACTTT. The chain uses TRBV6-2 or TRBV6-3 and TRBJ1-6; D unresolved. CDR1 and CDR2 (germline): MNHEY, SVGEGT. The CDR3 sequence is 13 residues long. Between the trimmed V and J ends, which lost 3 bases and 7 bases, there was a span of 7 bases.

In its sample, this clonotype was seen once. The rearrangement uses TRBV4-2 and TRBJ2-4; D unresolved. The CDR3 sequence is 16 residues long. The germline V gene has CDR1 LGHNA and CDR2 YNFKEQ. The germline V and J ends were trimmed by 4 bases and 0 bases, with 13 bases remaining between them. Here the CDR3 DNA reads TGTGCCAGCAGCCCCGCAGCACGGCTAGCCAAAAACATTCAGTACTTC. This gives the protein CASSPAARLAKNIQYF.

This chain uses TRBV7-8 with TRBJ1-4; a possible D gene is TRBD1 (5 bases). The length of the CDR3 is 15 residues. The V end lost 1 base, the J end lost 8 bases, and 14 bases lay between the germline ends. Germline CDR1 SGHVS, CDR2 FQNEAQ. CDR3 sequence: CASSLDRRSPEKLFF. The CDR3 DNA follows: TGTGCCAGCAGCTTAGACAGGCGGTCGCCGGAAAAACTGTTTTTT. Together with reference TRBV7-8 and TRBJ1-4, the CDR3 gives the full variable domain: GAGVSQSPRYKVAKRGQDVALRCDPISGHVSLFWYQQALGQGPEFLTYFQNEAQLDKSGLPSDRFFAERPEGSVSTLKIQRTQQEDSAVYLCASSLDRRSPEKLFFGSGTQLSVL.

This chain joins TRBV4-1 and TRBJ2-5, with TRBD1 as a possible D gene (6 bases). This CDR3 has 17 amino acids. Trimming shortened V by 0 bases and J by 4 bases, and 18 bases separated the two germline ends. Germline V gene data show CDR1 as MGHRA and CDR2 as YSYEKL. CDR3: CASSQEGASQGRETQYF. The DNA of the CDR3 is TGCGCCAGCAGCCAAGAGGGGGCCAGCCAGGGCAGAGAGACCCAGTACTTC.

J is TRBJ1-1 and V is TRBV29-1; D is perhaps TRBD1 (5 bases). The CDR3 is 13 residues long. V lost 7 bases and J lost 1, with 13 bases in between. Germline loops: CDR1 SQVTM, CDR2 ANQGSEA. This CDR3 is CSAPQGPNTEAFF. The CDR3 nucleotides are TGCAGCGCTCCCCAGGGACCGAACACTGAAGCTTTCTTT.

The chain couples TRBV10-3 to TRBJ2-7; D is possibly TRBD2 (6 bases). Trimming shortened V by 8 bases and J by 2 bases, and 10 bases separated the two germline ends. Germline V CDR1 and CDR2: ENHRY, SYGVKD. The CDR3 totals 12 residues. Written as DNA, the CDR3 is TGTGCCATCGGGGGAGGAACCTACGAGCAGTACTTC. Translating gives CAIGGGTYEQYF.

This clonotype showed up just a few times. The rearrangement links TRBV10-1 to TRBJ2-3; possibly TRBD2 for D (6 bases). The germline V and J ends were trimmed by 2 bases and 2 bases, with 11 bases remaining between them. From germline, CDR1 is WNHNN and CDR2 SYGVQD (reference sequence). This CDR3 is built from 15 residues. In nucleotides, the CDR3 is TGCGCCAGCAGTGAGGTCGGGGGACCCACAGATACGCAGTATTTT. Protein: CASSEVGGPTDTQYF.

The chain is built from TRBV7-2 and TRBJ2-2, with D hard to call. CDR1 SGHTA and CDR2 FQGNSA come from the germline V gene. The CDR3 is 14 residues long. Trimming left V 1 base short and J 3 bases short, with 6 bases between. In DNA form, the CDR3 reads TGTGCCAGCAGCTTAGTAAAAGACACCGGGGAGCTGTTTTTT. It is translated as CASSLVKDTGELFF.

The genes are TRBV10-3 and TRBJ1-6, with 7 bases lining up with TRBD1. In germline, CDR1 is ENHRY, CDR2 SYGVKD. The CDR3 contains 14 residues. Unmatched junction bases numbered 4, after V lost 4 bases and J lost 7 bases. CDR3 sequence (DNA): TGTGCCATCAGTGTCGGCAGGGGGAATTCACCCCTCCACTTT. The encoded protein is CAISVGRGNSPLHF.

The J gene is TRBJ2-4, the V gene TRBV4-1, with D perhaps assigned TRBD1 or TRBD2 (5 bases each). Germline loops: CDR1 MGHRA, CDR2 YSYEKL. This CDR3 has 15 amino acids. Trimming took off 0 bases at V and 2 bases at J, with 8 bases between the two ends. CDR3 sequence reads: CASSQDEGPKNIQYF. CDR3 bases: TGCGCCAGCAGCCAAGATGAGGGACCCAAAAACATTCAGTACTTC.

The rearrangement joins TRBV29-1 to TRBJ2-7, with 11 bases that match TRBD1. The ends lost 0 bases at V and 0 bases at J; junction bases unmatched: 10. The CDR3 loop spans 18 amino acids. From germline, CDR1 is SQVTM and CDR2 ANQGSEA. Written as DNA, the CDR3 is TGCAGCGTTGAAGATCACCGAGGGACAGGGGGGCCCTCCTACGAGCAGTACTTC. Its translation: CSVEDHRGTGGPSYEQYF.

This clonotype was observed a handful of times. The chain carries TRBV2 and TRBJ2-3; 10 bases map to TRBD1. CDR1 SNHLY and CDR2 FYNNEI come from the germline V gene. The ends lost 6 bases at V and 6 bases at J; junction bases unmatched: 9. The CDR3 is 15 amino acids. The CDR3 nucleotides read TGTGCCAGCAGGGCGACAGGGGGCGTATCGGATACGCAGTATTTT. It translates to CASRATGGVSDTQYF.

The DNA for the CDR3 is TGTGCCAGCAGCTCACAGGTAGCCTACAATGAGCAGTTCTTC. It is translated as CASSSQVAYNEQFF. The chain has TRBV7-9 and TRBJ2-1, with D possibly being TRBD1 (5 bases). The CDR3 sequence is 14 residues long. Trimming stripped 4 bases from V and 2 bases from J, with 9 bases between. Germline CDR1 and CDR2: SEHNR and FQNEAQ (reference sequence).

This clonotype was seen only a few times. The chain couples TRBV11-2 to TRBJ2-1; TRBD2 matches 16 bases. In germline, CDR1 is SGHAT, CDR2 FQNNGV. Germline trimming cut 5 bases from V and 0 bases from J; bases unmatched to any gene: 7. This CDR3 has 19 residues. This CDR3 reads CASSQEGLAGGSSYNEQFF. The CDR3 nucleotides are TGTGCCAGCAGCCAAGAGGGACTAGCGGGAGGGAGCTCCTACAATGAGCAGTTCTTC.

The CDR3 is CSARGTGGANTEAFF. The CDR3 coding sequence is TGCAGTGCTAGAGGAACAGGAGGGGCAAACACTGAAGCTTTCTTT. The chain couples TRBV20-1 to TRBJ1-1; D is perhaps TRBD1 (5 bases). The CDR3 loop spans 15 amino acids. Germline values: CDR1 DFQATT, CDR2 SNEGSKA (reference sequence). The V gene lost 1 base and the J gene lost 2 bases, with 14 bases spanning the gap.

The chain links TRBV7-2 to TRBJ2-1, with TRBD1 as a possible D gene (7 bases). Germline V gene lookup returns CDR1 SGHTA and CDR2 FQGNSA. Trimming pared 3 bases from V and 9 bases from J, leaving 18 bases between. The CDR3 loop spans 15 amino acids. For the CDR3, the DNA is TGTGCCAGCAGCTTGCCGGGAGAGGGGGCGGGTGAGCAGTTCTTC. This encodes CASSLPGEGAGEQFF.

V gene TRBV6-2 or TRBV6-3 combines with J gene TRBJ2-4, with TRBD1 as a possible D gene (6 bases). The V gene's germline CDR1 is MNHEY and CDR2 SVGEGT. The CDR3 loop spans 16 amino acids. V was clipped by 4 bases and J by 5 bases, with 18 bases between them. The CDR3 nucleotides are TGTGCCAGCAGTTCCGCAACAGGGATCCGGGAAAACATTCAGTACTTC. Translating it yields CASSSATGIRENIQYF.